Each of the 29 T cell receptor beta chains below was sequenced from the same sample in a study of blood T cell repertoires in COVID-19. Measured with immunoSEQ multiplex PCR; TCRdb has only the in-frame clones, and not every one. The repertoire holds 90,000 to 95,000 clones, roughly 88% seen once, with about 7.6% in the top ten. Source material: peripheral blood. These receptors originate from a woman aged 70 to 79 with acute or convalescent COVID-19.

The CDR3 nucleotides read TGTGCCACCAGCAGAGAGACCCGGGGAAGCTCTGGGGCCAACGTCCTGACTTTC. Protein sequence: CATSRETRGSSGANVLTF. The gene calls are TRBV15 and TRBJ2-6; D is possibly TRBD2 (5 bases). This CDR3 is built from 18 residues. Germline lookup yields CDR1 LNHNV and CDR2 YYDKDF (reference sequence). Trimming took off 0 bases at V and 0 bases at J, with 12 bases between the two ends. Filled out from reference TRBV15 and TRBJ2-6, the complete variable domain reads DAMVIQNPRYQVTQFGKPVTLSCSQTLNHNVMYWYQQKSSQAPKLLFHYYDKDFNNEADTPDNFQSRRPNTSFCFLDIRSPGLGDTAMYLCATSRETRGSSGANVLTFGAGSRLTVL.

Regarding this clone: Germline is not matched at one junction end, which may reflect a read error. The chain links TRBV5-1 to TRBJ2-7; TRBD2 is a possible D gene (6 bases). The CDR3 is made up of 15 amino acids. The V gene's germline CDR1 is SGHRS and CDR2 YFSETQ. The CDR3 nucleotides read TGCGCCAGCAGCTTATCTAGCGTTCTATCCTCCGAGCAGTACTTC. Protein sequence: CASSLSSVLSSEQYF.

The rearrangement links TRBV7-9 to TRBJ1-3; D is ambiguous. From germline, CDR1 is SEHNR and CDR2 FQNEAQ (reference sequence). CDR3 size: 15 residues. V shed 6 bases and J shed 0 bases, with 12 bases lying between them. The DNA of the CDR3 is TGTGCCAGCAGTTCCGGACTGAACTCTGGAAACACCATATATTTT. Its translation is CASSSGLNSGNTIYF. Combining the CDR3 with reference TRBV7-9 and TRBJ1-3 gives the whole variable domain DTGVSQNPRHKITKRGQNVTFRCDPISEHNRLYWYRQTLGQGPEFLTYFQNEAQLEKSRLLSDRFSAERPKGSFSTLEIQRTEQGDSAMYLCASSSGLNSGNTIYFGEGSWLTVV.

The chain employs TRBV11-3 and TRBJ2-3; 12 bases map to TRBD2. CDR3 length: 17 residues. V was pared by 5 bases and J by 0 bases, with 6 bases of the junction left unmatched. Looked up from germline, CDR1 is SGHNT and CDR2 is YENEEA. CDR3 protein: CASSPGTSGYSTDTQYF. CDR3 bases: TGTGCCAGCAGCCCAGGGACTAGCGGGTATAGCACAGATACGCAGTATTTT. Full variable domain (missing parts from reference TRBV11-3 and TRBJ2-3): EAGVVQSPRYKIIEKKQPVAFWCNPISGHNTLYWYLQNLGQGPELLIRYENEEAVDDSQLPKDRFSAERLKGVDSTLKIQPAELGDSAVYLCASSPGTSGYSTDTQYFGPGTRLTVL.

The chain combines TRBV3-1 (or the pseudogene TRBV3-2) with TRBJ2-2, with 10 bases that match TRBD1. The V and J ends lost 6 bases and 7 bases, in that order; junction bases with no gene match: 11. Germline V gene sequence: CDR1 LGHDT, CDR2 YNNKEL (reference sequence). This CDR3 has 16 residues. CDR3 DNA sequence: TGTGCCAGCAGACATCGGGACAGGGGTTTATTCGGGGAGCTGTTTTTT. It encodes CASRHRDRGLFGELFF.

This rearrangement joins TRBV7-9 to TRBJ2-7; 7 bases are shared with TRBD1. This CDR3 has 14 residues. The germline V gene encodes CDR1 SEHNR and CDR2 FQNEAQ (reference sequence). V was pared by 3 bases and J by 5 bases, with 7 bases of the junction left unmatched. CDR3 region: CASSLDRQGDEQYF. CDR3 nucleotide sequence: TGTGCCAGCAGCTTGGATAGACAGGGCGACGAGCAGTACTTC.

The J gene is TRBJ2-1, the V gene TRBV4-1, with 7 bases identical to TRBD1. After removal of 1 base from V and 16 bases from J, the junction contained 13 bases not matched to a gene. The length of the CDR3 is 14 residues. Germline CDR1 reads MGHRA; CDR2 reads YSYEKL. In DNA form, the CDR3 reads TGCGCCAGCAGCCAAGTTGTATCCGGGACAGTGTCATTCTTC. This codes for CASSQVVSGTVSFF.

This clone has a handful of counts. V and J are TRBV10-3 and TRBJ2-3; TRBD2 matches 9 bases. The germline V gene has CDR1 ENHRY and CDR2 SYGVKD. This CDR3 is 15 amino acids long. The junction had 1 base not matched to a gene; V was cut back by 0 bases and J by 3 bases. As DNA, the CDR3 is TGTGCCATCAGTGAGTCCCTAGCGGGAACAGATACGCAGTATTTT. Amino acids: CAISESLAGTDTQYF.

V is TRBV7-6 and J is TRBJ2-3, with D possibly TRBD2 on 7 matching bases. CDR1 and CDR2 from the germline V gene are SGHVS and FNYEAQ. The CDR3 extends over 16 amino acids. The ends were cut back, 5 bases at V and 0 bases at J, with 15 bases in the middle. CDR3 amino acids: CASSPPGGPSTDTQYF. CDR3 DNA sequence: TGTGCCAGCAGCCCCCCCGGGGGGCCCAGCACAGATACGCAGTATTTT.

This chain connects TRBV7-3 to TRBJ2-3; TRBD1 agrees at 7 bases. Germline CDR1 is SGHTA and CDR2 is FQGTGA. With 5 bases clipped from V and 6 bases from J, the junction kept 14 bases outside the gene matches. This CDR3 comprises 16 residues. The CDR3 sequence: CASSPTTGKFGDTQYF. In DNA, the CDR3 is TGTGCCAGCAGCCCCACGACAGGGAAGTTTGGGGATACGCAGTATTTT.

CDR3: CASSLAGTGPSGANVLTF. In DNA, the CDR3 is TGTGCCAGCAGCTTAGCCGGGACAGGACCCTCTGGGGCCAACGTCCTGACTTTC. The V and J genes are TRBV7-6 and TRBJ2-6, with 8 bases fitting TRBD1. The CDR3 loop spans 18 amino acids. Per the germline V gene, CDR1 is SGHVS and CDR2 is FNYEAQ. V lost 0 bases, J lost 0 bases, and 4 bases stayed unmatched.

The chain is built from TRBV18 and TRBJ1-5; D gene ambiguous. CDR3 length: 15 residues. Germline values: CDR1 KGHSH, CDR2 LQKENI. V lost 0 bases to trimming and J lost 0 bases, with 6 bases between them. CDR3 coding DNA: TGTGCCAGCTCACCACCCGGGAATAGCAATCAGCCCCAGCATTTT. Its translation: CASSPPGNSNQPQHF. The full variable domain, with the rest looked up from reference TRBV18 and TRBJ1-5, is NAGVMQNPRHLVRRRGQEARLRCSPMKGHSHVYWYRQLPEEGLKFMVYLQKENIIDESGMPKERFSAEFPKEGPSILRIQQVVRGDSAAYFCASSPPGNSNQPQHFGDGTRLSIL.

This clone was recorded once. V and J are TRBV5-1 and TRBJ1-4, with a weak D call TRBD1 (6 bases). CDR3 length: 17 amino acids. The germline V gene encodes CDR1 SGHRS and CDR2 YFSETQ. The ends were cut back, 0 bases at V and 0 bases at J, with 12 bases in the middle. In DNA, the CDR3 is TGCGCCAGCAGCTTGGTTGGACAGCCTGCAACTAATGAAAAACTGTTTTTT. Its translation is CASSLVGQPATNEKLFF.

The chain has TRBV11-1 and TRBJ2-5, with 8 bases fitting TRBD2. Per the germline V gene, CDR1 is SGHAT and CDR2 is FQDESV (reference sequence). This CDR3 spans 16 amino acids. The J segment lost 1 base and the V segment lost 1 base, leaving 5 bases of the junction unmatched. CDR3 region: CASSLGSGEAQETQYF. CDR3 nucleotides: TGTGCCAGCAGCTTAGGTAGCGGGGAGGCCCAAGAGACCCAGTACTTC.

The V call is TRBV14, the J call TRBJ1-2, with no clear D. Between the trimmed V and J ends, which lost 0 bases and 7 bases, there was a span of 12 bases. This CDR3 is built from 14 residues. From germline, CDR1 is SGHDN and CDR2 FVKESK. The CDR3 here is CASSQEPGWVGYTF. The CDR3 DNA reads TGTGCCAGCAGCCAAGAACCAGGTTGGGTTGGCTACACCTTC. Together with reference TRBV14 and TRBJ1-2, the CDR3 gives the full variable domain: EAGVTQFPSHSVIEKGQTVTLRCDPISGHDNLYWYRRVMGKEIKFLLHFVKESKQDESGMPNNRFLAERTGGTYSTLKVQPAELEDSGVYFCASSQEPGWVGYTFGSGTRLTVV.

This clone has more than one count but fewer than ten. The chain combines TRBV18 with TRBJ1-2; 7 bases are a match to TRBD1. Per the germline V gene, CDR1 is KGHSH and CDR2 is LQKENI. The CDR3 is 15 amino acids. The J segment lost 7 bases and the V segment lost 5 bases, leaving 13 bases of the junction unmatched. The CDR3 DNA reads TGTGCCAGCTCAGCGCAAAAACAGGGGTTTGCTGGCTACACCTTC. Translation gives CASSAQKQGFAGYTF.

This clone was recorded only once. The chain couples TRBV3-1 (or the pseudogene TRBV3-2) to TRBJ2-7; tentatively, D is TRBD1 (5 bases). Looked up from germline, CDR1 is LGHDT and CDR2 is YNNKEL (reference sequence). The germline V and J ends were trimmed by 1 base and 2 bases, with 12 bases remaining between them. This CDR3 contains 15 residues. The DNA of the CDR3 is TGTGCCAGCAGCCAAGGGAAAGGGGCGACCTACGAGCAGTACTTC. Translating gives CASSQGKGATYEQYF.

This chain links TRBV24-1 with TRBJ2-5; 9 positions match TRBD1. The CDR3 spans 14 residues. CDR1 KGHDR and CDR2 SFDVKD come from the germline V gene. V was clipped by 7 bases and J by 2 bases; unmatched bases: 4. CDR3 bases: TGTGCCACCAGCGGGGGACAGGGACAAGAGACCCAGTACTTC. It specifies CATSGGQGQETQYF.

The genes are TRBV10-1 and TRBJ2-1; D is undetermined. V shed 0 bases and J shed 0 bases, with 6 bases lying between them. This CDR3 region has 15 residues. CDR1 and CDR2 (germline): WNHNN, SYGVQD (reference sequence). In nucleotides, the CDR3 is TGCGCCAGCAGTGAGTCATTATCCTCCTACAATGAGCAGTTCTTC. It specifies CASSESLSSYNEQFF.

This chain connects TRBV6-2 or TRBV6-3 to TRBJ2-3; D remains unclear. The CDR3 loop spans 17 amino acids. V shed 0 bases and J shed 0 bases, with 13 bases lying between them. Germline assignment: CDR1 MNHEY and CDR2 SVGEGT. The CDR3 DNA is TGTGCCAGCAGTTACTCGATAAATGGGCCTAGCACAGATACGCAGTATTTT. Its protein is CASSYSINGPSTDTQYF.

The CDR3: CATSDRPGTSRDTDTQYF. In DNA, the CDR3 is TGTGCCACCAGTGATAGACCCGGGACTAGCAGAGACACAGATACGCAGTATTTT. The chain uses TRBV24-1 and TRBJ2-3, with TRBD2 matching over 9 bases. The V gene's germline CDR1 is KGHDR and CDR2 SFDVKD. CDR3 length: 18 residues. V shed 3 bases and J 2 bases; nucleotides not matched to a gene: 11.

V and J are TRBV3-1 (or the pseudogene TRBV3-2) and TRBJ2-6, with 9 bases identical to TRBD1. The CDR3 extends over 20 amino acids. Looked up from germline, CDR1 is LGHDT and CDR2 is YNNKEL (reference sequence). The V segment lost 1 base and the J segment 3 bases; nucleotides outside the gene matches: 13. CDR3 sequence reads: CASSQGLQGAAVFGANVLTF. The CDR3, as DNA: TGTGCCAGCAGCCAAGGCCTACAGGGGGCGGCGGTATTTGGGGCCAACGTCCTGACTTTC.

The CDR3 region has the DNA TGTGCCAGCAGCGCGGAGGGGAACACTGAAGCTTTCTTT. This codes for CASSAEGNTEAFF. This chain connects TRBV19 to TRBJ1-1, with no clear D. The CDR3 spans 13 residues. V was pared by 9 bases and J by 1 base, with 12 bases between. Germline CDR1 and CDR2: LNHDA and SQIVND (reference sequence). The variable domain in full, with the rest retrieved from reference TRBV19 and TRBJ1-1, is DGGITQSPKYLFRKEGQNVTLSCEQNLNHDAMYWYRQDPGQGLRLIYYSQIVNDFQKGDIAEGYSVSREKKESFPLTVTSAQKNPTAFYLCASSAEGNTEAFFGQGTRLTVV.

V gene TRBV5-4 combines with J gene TRBJ2-3; 8 bases match TRBD1. V dropped 2 bases and J dropped 0; count of bases not matched to a gene: 8. Germline V CDR1 and CDR2: SGHNT, YYREEE (reference sequence). The CDR3 covers 17 residues. CDR3 sequence: CASSFGQGASSTDTQYF. CDR3 coding DNA: TGTGCCAGCAGCTTCGGACAGGGCGCTTCTAGCACAGATACGCAGTATTTT.

The chain employs TRBV5-6 and TRBJ2-1, with TRBD1 matching 12 bases. After removal of 4 bases from V and 9 bases from J, the junction contained 8 bases not matched to a gene. The CDR3 sequence is 15 residues long. Germline V lookup: CDR1 SGHDT, CDR2 YYEEEE. The CDR3 loop reads CASSKPGQGALEQFF. The CDR3 DNA is TGTGCCAGCAGCAAACCGGGACAGGGGGCACTTGAGCAGTTCTTC. Full variable domain (outside the CDR3, taken from reference TRBV5-6 and TRBJ2-1): DAGVTQSPTHLIKTRGQQVTLRCSPKSGHDTVSWYQQALGQGPQFIFQYYEEEERQRGNFPDRFSGHQFPNYSSELNVNALLLGDSALYLCASSKPGQGALEQFFGPGTRLTVL.

The V gene is TRBV2, the J gene TRBJ2-2, with 7 bases fitting TRBD2. The CDR3 extends over 16 amino acids. Germline assignment: CDR1 SNHLY and CDR2 FYNNEI. After removal of 4 bases from V and 3 bases from J, the junction contained 8 bases not matched to a gene. The DNA for the CDR3 is TGTGCCAGCAGTGGAGTAAGGGGACTACACACCGGGGAGCTGTTTTTT. Its translation: CASSGVRGLHTGELFF. Looking up the rest from reference TRBV2 and TRBJ2-2 gives the full variable domain: EPEVTQTPSHQVTQMGQEVILRCVPISNHLYFYWYRQILGQKVEFLVSFYNNEISEKSEIFDDQFSVERPDGSNFTLKIRSTKLEDSAMYFCASSGVRGLHTGELFFGEGSRLTVL.

The chain joins TRBV25-1 to TRBJ1-1; 8 bases agree with TRBD1. Germline loops: CDR1 MGHDK, CDR2 SYGVNS. V shed 2 bases, J shed 10 bases, and the junction held 12 bases outside the gene matches. There are 15 residues in the CDR3. In nucleotides, the CDR3 is TGTGCCAGCAGTGAACACATGACAGGGGCGGTGGTAGCTTTCTTT. Its translation is CASSEHMTGAVVAFF. The full variable domain, rest sourced from reference TRBV25-1 and TRBJ1-1, is EADIYQTPRYLVIGTGKKITLECSQTMGHDKMYWYQQDPGMELHLIHYSYGVNSTEKGDLSSESTVSRIRTEHFPLTLESARPSHTSQYLCASSEHMTGAVVAFFGQGTRLTVV.

The chain couples TRBV11-2 to TRBJ2-3; 7 bases agree with TRBD1. Germline CDR1 SGHAT, CDR2 FQNNGV. This CDR3 is built from 15 residues. After removal of 2 bases from V and 0 bases from J, the junction contained 2 bases not matched to a gene. CDR3 in DNA: TGTGCCAGCAGCTTACGGGACAGAAGCACAGATACGCAGTATTTT. This translates into CASSLRDRSTDTQYF.

This chain connects TRBV5-1 to TRBJ1-4; perhaps TRBD1 as D (6 bases). Trimming cost V 3 bases and J 1 base, with 10 bases left between them. The germline gives CDR1 SGHRS, CDR2 YFSETQ. This CDR3 contains 15 residues. The CDR3 reads CASSSSGETNEKLFF. The CDR3 region has the DNA TGCGCCAGCAGCTCATCAGGGGAAACTAATGAAAAACTGTTTTTT.